The source of this TCR beta chain is a study of T cell repertoires in cytomegalovirus infection. Points on this clonotype: Its antigen is currently unknown.

CDR1 LNHDA and CDR2 SQIVND come from the germline V gene (reference sequence). Between the trimmed V and J ends, which lost 4 bases and 8 bases, there was a span of 16 bases. The CDR3 runs 14 residues. Study-level results: Dominating the ex vivo response were TCR beta clonotypes that were CMV-specific and HLA-C-restricted.

One entry per CDR3 protein, called by TCRdb with MiXCR from the reads. The sample includes about 400,000 distinct CDR3 sequences, 34% of them seen just once. This TCR came from a human donor in good health (CMV status not recorded). Some clones in this sample may be carry-over from other donors' samples. The V gene is TRBV19, the J gene TRBJ2-3; D gene unclear. This specimen consisted of cultured PBMCs, obtained from culture after CMV antigen stimulation. CDR3 nucleotide sequence: TGTGCCAGTAGTAGCTATATTCGTCCGGGTACGCAGTATTTT. Its translation: CASSSYIRPGTQYF. Looking up the rest from reference TRBV19 and TRBJ2-3 gives the full variable domain: DGGITQSPKYLFRKEGQNVTLSCEQNLNHDAMYWYRQDPGQGLRLIYYSQIVNDFQKGDIAEGYSVSREKKESFPLTVTSAQKNPTAFYLCASSSYIRPGTQYFGPGTRLTVL.